This TCR beta chain was profiled in a study of shared clonotypes between healthy human individuals. Study-wide points: Among several donors, approximately 5.4% of naive CD4 clonotypes were found in common. Generally, naive subsets (rather than memory subsets) showed larger estimated richness. The study found lower generation probabilities in non-shared clonotypes than in those shared by all four donors.

Of note for this clone: Its antigen is unidentified.

Per the authors' pipeline: With immunoSEQ giving junction-only sequences and no quality scores, filtering differed. TCRdb's table, derived via immunoSEQ multiplex PCR, lists solely in-frame clones and lacks some. Clone size and the V and J calls come from that table; the DNA yielded D and trimming. This sample carries 2 million to 2.5 million clones, roughly 93% of them seen once, and the ten largest clones take about 0.34%. Sequenced material: naive CD4+ T cells from PBMCs. Subset indicated: CD45RA+ positively selected. This sequence was found in a man aged 18 to 29 in good health. Some clones in this sample may be carry-over from other donors' samples.

The CDR3 DNA follows: TGTGCCACCAGCAGAGGGGGCGGGAGGAGCTCCTACGAGCAGTACTTC. Protein product: CATSRGGGRSSYEQYF. The rearrangement joins TRBV15 to TRBJ2-7, with 8 bases aligning to TRBD2. CDR3 length: 16 amino acids. The J segment lost 0 bases and the V segment lost 1 base, leaving 5 bases of the junction unmatched. Germline V gene lookup returns CDR1 LNHNV and CDR2 YYDKDF (reference sequence).